This is a list of T cell receptor beta chains from one sample in a study of human versus mouse CDR3 diversity and MHC coevolution. Some clones are missing from TCRdb's copy, which holds only in-frame ones; the method was immunoSEQ multiplex PCR. The sample carries just under 60,000 clones, around 94% recorded once. The sample taken for sequencing was naive CD4+ T cells from blood. Receptors were obtained from a person aged 55 to 75 in good health. CDR3s include the opening cysteine and the closing phenylalanine or tryptophan. D genes are given only for firm matches. Size tells how often a clone was seen (once, few, many) or the class of an expanded clone, and some rows leave it out.

V gene	D gene	J gene	clone size	CDR3 DNA	CDR3 protein
TRBV18	TRBD1	TRBJ1-2	-	TGTGCCAGCTCACCCACGGGACAGCCTTCTAACTATGGCTACACCTTC	CASSPTGQPSNYGYTF
TRBV2	-	TRBJ1-5	-	TGTGCCAGCAGTGAGTCTCAGGATAGCAATCAGCCCCAGCATTTT	CASSESQDSNQPQHF
TRBV19	TRBD1	TRBJ1-4	-	TGTGCCAGTAGTATACCAGGGGGACAGAAAGGAAAACTGTTTTTT	CASSIPGGQKGKLFF
TRBV19	TRBD1	TRBJ1-6	-	TGTGCCAGTAAGGGGACAGATAATTCACCCCTCCACTTT	CASKGTDNSPLHF
TRBV23-1	-	TRBJ2-5	-	TGCGCCAGCAGTGGTCCGGGAATCCAGTACTTC	CASSGPGIQYF
TRBV18	TRBD1	TRBJ1-1	-	TGTGCCAGCTCCCCGGGGACAGAGAACACTGAAGCTTTCTTT	CASSPGTENTEAFF
TRBV11-3	-	TRBJ2-5	-	TGTGCCAGCAGCCAGGCTCAAGAGACCCAGTACTTC	CASSQAQETQYF
TRBV10-3	-	TRBJ2-3	-	TGTGCCATCAGTGAGGGCCGGGGGACAGATACGCAGTATTTT	CAISEGRGTDTQYF
TRBV6-5	TRBD2	TRBJ2-7	-	TGTGCCAGCAGTTACTCCGGGGGGGACTCCTACGAGCAGTACTTC	CASSYSGGDSYEQYF
TRBV10-1	-	TRBJ2-5	-	TGCGCCAGCAGTGATGGACAGCTTGGGGAGACCCAGTACTTC	CASSDGQLGETQYF
TRBV5-1	-	TRBJ1-1	-	TGCGCCAGCAGCTTGGGACAGAAGAACACTGAAGCTTTCTTT	CASSLGQKNTEAFF
TRBV5-1	TRBD2	TRBJ2-2	-	TGCGCCAGCAAAGCATTGGGACTAGCGGGAGACACCGGGGAGCTGTTTTTT	CASKALGLAGDTGELFF
TRBV19	-	TRBJ1-4	-	TGTGCCAGTAGCACAAATGCCGCTGAAAAACTGTTTTTT	CASSTNAAEKLFF
TRBV5-3	TRBD1	TRBJ2-3	-	TGTGCCAGAAGCCCTCCGAGAACAGGGGAGTATTTT	CARSPPRTGEYF
TRBV7-9	-	TRBJ2-7	-	TGTGCCAGCAGCTCTCTAAGGGCAGGGGCAGTAGGTTCCTACGAGCAGTACTTC	CASSSLRAGAVGSYEQYF
TRBV2	TRBD2	TRBJ2-3	-	TGTGCCAGCAGTATTAGGACTAGCGGGATTATGTCAGATACGCAGTATTTT	CASSIRTSGIMSDTQYF
TRBV5-1	TRBD2	TRBJ2-1	once	TGCGCCAGCACCTCCTTACTAGCGGGAGGTAGCTCCTACAATGAGCAGTTCTTC	CASTSLLAGGSSYNEQFF
TRBV6-1	-	TRBJ1-4	-	TGTGCCAGCAGTGAAAACCGAGTTAATGAAAAACTGTTTTTT	CASSENRVNEKLFF
TRBV11-3	TRBD2	TRBJ2-3	once	TGTGCCAGCAGCCCCGGGACTAGCGGGGTACCCACAGATACGCAGTATTTT	CASSPGTSGVPTDTQYF
TRBV30	TRBD1	TRBJ2-7	once	TGTGCCTGGAAGCCAGGACAGGGCGAGCAGTACTTC	CAWKPGQGEQYF
TRBV10-3	TRBD1	TRBJ2-3	-	TGTGCCATCAGCCGGGACAGGGGGCCGGATACGCAGTATTTT	CAISRDRGPDTQYF
TRBV6-4	TRBD2	TRBJ2-1	-	TGTGCCAGCAGTGACTCCTGGCAGGGAGGGAAGCCTTACAATGAGCAGTTCTTC	CASSDSWQGGKPYNEQFF
TRBV30	TRBD2	TRBJ2-3	-	TGTGCCTGGAGTGTCGGGGGGACAGATACGCAGTATTTT	CAWSVGGTDTQYF
TRBV5-1	-	TRBJ2-3	-	TGCGCCAGCAGCTTGGAGGGACAACGCACAGATACGCAGTATTTT	CASSLEGQRTDTQYF
TRBV5-1	-	TRBJ1-1	once	TGCGCCAGCAGCTTGGCAGCGTCGAACACTGAAGCTTTCTTT	CASSLAASNTEAFF
TRBV11-3	TRBD1	TRBJ2-6	-	TGTGCCAGCAGCATGGGACAGGGGAGCTCTGGGGCCAACGTCCTGACTTTC	CASSMGQGSSGANVLTF
TRBV2	-	TRBJ2-1	-	TGTGCCAGCAGTGTAGCCCTCAATGAGCAGTTCTTC	CASSVALNEQFF
TRBV7-3	-	TRBJ2-7	-	TGTGCCAGCAGCCCAAACGGGGGAGCCTCCTACGAGCAGTACTTC	CASSPNGGASYEQYF
TRBV5-1	TRBD1	TRBJ2-7	-	TGCGCCAGCAGCCGCTCCGCCTTGACAGGGGCCGAGCAGTACTTC	CASSRSALTGAEQYF
TRBV9	-	TRBJ2-7	-	TGTGCCAGCAGCGCGGCGACAGGGACTAGCTCCTACGAGCAGTACTTC	CASSAATGTSSYEQYF
TRBV29-1	TRBD1	TRBJ1-5	-	TGCAGCGTTGATAGGGGGCATGGGGGGCCCGGTGGCAATCAGCCCCAGCATTTT	CSVDRGHGGPGGNQPQHF
TRBV30	-	TRBJ1-5	-	TGTGCCTGGAGTGGTGCACAGGGCTATCAGCCCCAGCATTTT	CAWSGAQGYQPQHF
TRBV11-3	-	TRBJ1-1	-	TGTGCCAGCAGCTTTCGGGGGGCGAACACTGAAGCTTTCTTT	CASSFRGANTEAFF
TRBV29-1	TRBD1	TRBJ1-1	-	TGCAGCGCCCCAGGCAGGGGGCAGGCTTTCTTT	CSAPGRGQAFF
TRBV29-1	TRBD2	TRBJ2-1	-	TGCAGCGTTGGGGGTCCGGGAGGGCCCATCAATGAGCAGTTCTTC	CSVGGPGGPINEQFF
TRBV5-5	-	TRBJ1-5	-	TGTGCCAGCAGCTCGGACAGTAAACAGCCCCAGCATTTT	CASSSDSKQPQHF
TRBV6-5	-	TRBJ1-1	-	TGTGCCAGCAGTAGGGAGGTAAGACAAGAAGCTTTCTTT	CASSREVRQEAFF
TRBV5-6	TRBD1	TRBJ1-1	-	TGTGCCAGCAGCTTTAACGTGGGACAGACAAGAGGTGAAGCTTTCTTT	CASSFNVGQTRGEAFF
TRBV27	TRBD1	TRBJ1-1	-	TGTGCCAGCAGTTCCTCGGGACAGGGCACTGAAGCTTTCTTT	CASSSSGQGTEAFF
TRBV18	TRBD1	TRBJ1-1	-	TGTGCCAGCTCACCATATCGGACAGGGATGGGGTTAGTGGCTGAAGCTTTCTTT	CASSPYRTGMGLVAEAFF
TRBV4-2	-	TRBJ1-5	-	TGTGCCAGCAGCCAAGACAGGGTAGGTCAGCCCCAGCATTTT	CASSQDRVGQPQHF
TRBV7-3	TRBD1	TRBJ2-7	-	TGTGCCAGCAGCTTAACCGACAGGGGTGGCAACGAGCAGTACTTC	CASSLTDRGGNEQYF
TRBV18	TRBD2	TRBJ2-2	-	TGTGCCAGCTCACCGAGTCTACTAGCGGGAGGCGGGTACGCCGGGGAGCTGTTTTTT	CASSPSLLAGGGYAGELFF
TRBV7-9	TRBD1	TRBJ2-1	-	TGTGCCAGCAGCCCTAGGACAGGGAGCAATGAGCAGTTCTTC	CASSPRTGSNEQFF
TRBV5-4	-	TRBJ2-4	-	TGTGCCAGCAGCTTTGCTACAGGGAAAAACATTCAGTACTTC	CASSFATGKNIQYF
TRBV9	TRBD1	TRBJ1-3	-	TGTGCCAGCAGCGTAGAGGGGGACAGGGGATCTGGAAACACCATATATTTT	CASSVEGDRGSGNTIYF
TRBV11-2	TRBD2	TRBJ2-7	-	TGTGCCAGCTCCAGGTGGGGCGGGAGCTCCTACGAGCAGTACTTC	CASSRWGGSSYEQYF
TRBV19	-	TRBJ1-1	-	TGTGCCAGTAGTAGCACAGGAGACACTGAAGCTTTCTTT	CASSSTGDTEAFF
TRBV11-3	-	TRBJ2-7	-	TGTGCCAGCAGCTTAGCCGCGATGGTTCCAGCGGGTCCCTACGAGCAGTACTTC	CASSLAAMVPAGPYEQYF